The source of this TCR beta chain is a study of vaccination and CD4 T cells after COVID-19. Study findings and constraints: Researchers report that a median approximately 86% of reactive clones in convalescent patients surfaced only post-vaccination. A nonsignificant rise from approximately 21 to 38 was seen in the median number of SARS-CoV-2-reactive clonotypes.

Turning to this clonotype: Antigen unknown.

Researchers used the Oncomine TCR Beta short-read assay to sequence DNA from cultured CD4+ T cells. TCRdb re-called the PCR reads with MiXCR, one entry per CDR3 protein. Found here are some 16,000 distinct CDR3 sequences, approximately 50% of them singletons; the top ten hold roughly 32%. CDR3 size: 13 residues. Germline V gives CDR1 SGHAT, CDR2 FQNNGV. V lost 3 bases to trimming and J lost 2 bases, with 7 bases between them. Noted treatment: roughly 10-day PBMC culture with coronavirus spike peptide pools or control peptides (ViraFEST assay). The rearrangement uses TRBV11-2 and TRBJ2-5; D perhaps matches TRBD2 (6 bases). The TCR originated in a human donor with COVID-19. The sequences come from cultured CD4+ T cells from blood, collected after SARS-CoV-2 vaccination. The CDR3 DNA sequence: TGTGCCAGCAGCTTGGGGAGGCAAGAGACCCAGTACTTC. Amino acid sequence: CASSLGRQETQYF.